This T cell receptor (beta chain) was identified during a study of human T cells and chemical hapten exposure. About the research overall: How much TCR each sample yielded varied, mostly because pooled library volumes differed slightly.

Library preparation tagged each individual cDNA molecule with a unique molecular identifier. Authors' analysis steps: Some 100,000 TCRs per sample was the median, with a range of roughly 20,000 to 750,000. MiXCR, applied by TCRdb to the RACE reads, yields one record per CDR3 protein. The V and J calls were determined by TCRdb, not by the authors. Of 50,000 to 70,000 distinct CDR3 sequences listed, about 6% are singletons. This CDR3 region has 14 residues. Germline CDR1 and CDR2: MNHNS and SASEGT. V lost 0 bases and J 5 bases, leaving 11 bases between the germline ends. Time point meaning: healthy volunteer bleed at 6 weeks. Whole blood, unfractionated, served as the material for total RNA extraction. This clonotype was counted at least ten times.

V usage is TRBV6-1 and J usage is TRBJ2-7; D call uncertain. This clonotype originated in a female donor in good health. Some clones in this sample may be carry-over from other donors' samples. The sequenced sample consisted of whole blood. This chain's CDR3 is CASSEALGENEQYF. The CDR3 DNA reads TGTGCCAGCAGTGAAGCGCTAGGAGAAAACGAGCAGTACTTC.